The 6 T cell receptor beta chains in this list originate from one sample, sequenced in a study of T cells in Graves' hyperthyroidism and ophthalmopathy (dated by TCRdb to the late 2010s). Libraries came from multiplex PCR. Instrument on record: Illumina HiSeq 2000. The TCR beta CDR3 regions were amplified from RNA transcripts. The first round of RT-PCR for the TCR CDR3 was performed with the HTBI primer set and the Qiagen OneStep RT-PCR kit. TCRdb reanalyzed the raw reads on its own, using fastp at Q25 for trimming and MiXCR for clone calling, and kept in-frame beta chains. CDR3 protein sequences are deduplicated, and each keeps its most common genes and DNA. Counted in this sample were 450,000 to 700,000 distinct CDR3 sequences; roughly 50% of them appeared once. 15% to 20% of the sample is held by the ten biggest clonotypes. The specimen sequenced was peripheral blood or thyroid tissue (not recorded which). The receptors here all came from an adult woman with Graves' disease, either hyperthyroidism or ophthalmopathy (not recorded which).

The V call is TRBV9, the J call TRBJ1-1; no definite D call. Germline assignment: CDR1 SGDLS and CDR2 YYNGEE. The CDR3 extends over 10 amino acids. V gave up 10 bases and J gave up 3 bases, with 7 bases separating them. The CDR3 DNA reads TGTGCCGACACCGACACTGAAGCTTTCTTT. Residues: CADTDTEAFF.

V and J are TRBV5-1 and TRBJ2-7; 8 nucleotides align to TRBD1. There are 12 residues in the CDR3. The V and J ends lost 7 bases and 7 bases, in that order; junction bases with no gene match: 7. Germline V gene sequence: CDR1 SGHRS, CDR2 YFSETQ. The CDR3 DNA reads as TGCGCCAGCCAGGGGGCCACCGGGGAGCAGTACTTC. Residues: CASQGATGEQYF.

The rearrangement joins TRBV20-1 to TRBJ2-7; the match to TRBD2 covers 10 bases. CDR1 and CDR2 from the germline V gene are DFQATT and SNEGSKA (reference sequence). The CDR3 length is 15 residues. The V segment lost 1 base and the J segment 5 bases; nucleotides outside the gene matches: 8. CDR3 region: CSARVPLAGRDEQYF. The CDR3 coding sequence is TGCAGTGCTAGAGTCCCACTAGCGGGACGGGACGAGCAGTACTTC.

The rearrangement uses TRBV24-1 and TRBJ2-5; no reliable D call. This CDR3 comprises 14 residues. CDR1 is KGHDR, CDR2 SFDVKD, per germline. V was trimmed by 3 bases and J by 4 bases, leaving 11 bases between them. The CDR3 DNA reads TGTGCCACCAGTGATAACGGACGGCGAGAGACCCAGTACTTC. This gives the protein CATSDNGRRETQYF.

The table lists this clonotype with many counts. The chain has TRBV7-9 and TRBJ1-1, with D unresolved. The CDR3 consists of 13 residues. The germline V gene has CDR1 SEHNR and CDR2 FQNEAQ (reference sequence). Between the trimmed V and J ends, which lost 2 bases and 4 bases, there was a span of 8 bases. The DNA of the CDR3 is TGTGCCAGCAGCTTAAAGGGTCCCACTGAAGCTTTCTTT. Translating it yields CASSLKGPTEAFF.

The gene calls are TRBV20-1 and TRBJ1-1; D not certain. The CDR3 has 10 amino acids. The V end lost 4 bases, the J end lost 7 bases, and 7 bases lay between the germline ends. Germline V CDR1 and CDR2: DFQATT, SNEGSKA (reference sequence). CDR3 bases: TGCAGTGCTACAATTAATGAAGCTTTCTTT. It translates to CSATINEAFF.